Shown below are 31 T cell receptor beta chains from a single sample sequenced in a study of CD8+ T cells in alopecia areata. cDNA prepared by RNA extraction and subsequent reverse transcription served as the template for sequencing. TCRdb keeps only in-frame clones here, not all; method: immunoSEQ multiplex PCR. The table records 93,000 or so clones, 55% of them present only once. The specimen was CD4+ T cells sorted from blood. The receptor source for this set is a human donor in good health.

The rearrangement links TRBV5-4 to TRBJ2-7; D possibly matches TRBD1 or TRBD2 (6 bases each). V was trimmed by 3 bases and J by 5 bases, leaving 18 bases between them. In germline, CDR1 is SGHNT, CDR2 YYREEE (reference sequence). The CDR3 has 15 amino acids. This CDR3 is CASSSEGGSIDEQYF. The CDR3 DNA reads TGTGCCAGCAGCTCGGAGGGGGGCTCGATAGACGAGCAGTACTTC.

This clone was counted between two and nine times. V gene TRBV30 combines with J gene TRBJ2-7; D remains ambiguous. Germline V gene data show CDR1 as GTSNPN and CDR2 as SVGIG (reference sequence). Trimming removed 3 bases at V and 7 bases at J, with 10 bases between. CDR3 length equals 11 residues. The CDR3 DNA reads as TGTGCCTGGAGAGCAGCGCGTGAGCAGTACTTC. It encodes CAWRAAREQYF.

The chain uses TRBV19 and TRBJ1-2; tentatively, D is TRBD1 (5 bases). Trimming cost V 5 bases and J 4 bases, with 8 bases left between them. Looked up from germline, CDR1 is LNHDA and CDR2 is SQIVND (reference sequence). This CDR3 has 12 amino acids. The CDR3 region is CASSRQTYGYTF. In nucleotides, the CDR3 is TGTGCCAGTAGTCGACAGACCTATGGCTACACCTTC.

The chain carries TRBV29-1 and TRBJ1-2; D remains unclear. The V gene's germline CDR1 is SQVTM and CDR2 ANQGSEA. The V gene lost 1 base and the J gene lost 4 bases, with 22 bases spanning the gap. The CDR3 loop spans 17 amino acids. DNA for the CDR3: TGCAGCGTTGAAGTAGGGCTGATCAAATCTTTTGGCTATGGCTACACCTTC. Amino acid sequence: CSVEVGLIKSFGYGYTF.

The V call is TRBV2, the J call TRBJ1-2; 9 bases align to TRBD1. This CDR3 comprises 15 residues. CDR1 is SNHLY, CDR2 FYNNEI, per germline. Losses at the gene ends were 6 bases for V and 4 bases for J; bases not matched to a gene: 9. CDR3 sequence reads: CASREQGASTYGYTF. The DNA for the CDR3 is TGTGCCAGCAGGGAACAGGGGGCATCTACCTATGGCTACACCTTC.

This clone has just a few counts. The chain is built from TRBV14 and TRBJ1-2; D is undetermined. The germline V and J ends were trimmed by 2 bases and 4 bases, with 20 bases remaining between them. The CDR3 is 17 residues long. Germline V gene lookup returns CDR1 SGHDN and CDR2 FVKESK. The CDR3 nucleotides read TGTGCCAGCAGCCAAAGATCGGGAAACCTACCCGTCTATGGCTACACCTTC. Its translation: CASSQRSGNLPVYGYTF. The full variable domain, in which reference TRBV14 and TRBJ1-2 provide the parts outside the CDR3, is EAGVTQFPSHSVIEKGQTVTLRCDPISGHDNLYWYRRVMGKEIKFLLHFVKESKQDESGMPNNRFLAERTGGTYSTLKVQPAELEDSGVYFCASSQRSGNLPVYGYTFGSGTRLTVV.

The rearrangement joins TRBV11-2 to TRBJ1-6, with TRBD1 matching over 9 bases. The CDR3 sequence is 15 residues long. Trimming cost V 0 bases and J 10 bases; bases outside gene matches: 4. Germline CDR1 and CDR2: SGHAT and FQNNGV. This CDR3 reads CASSLEGQGRSPLHF. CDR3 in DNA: TGTGCCAGCAGCTTAGAAGGACAGGGGAGATCACCCCTCCACTTT.

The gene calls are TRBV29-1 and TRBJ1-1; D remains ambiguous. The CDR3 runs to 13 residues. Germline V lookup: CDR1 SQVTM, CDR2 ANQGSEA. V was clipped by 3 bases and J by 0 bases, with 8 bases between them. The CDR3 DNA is TGCAGCGTTGATTGGGAAATGAACACTGAAGCTTTCTTT. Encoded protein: CSVDWEMNTEAFF.

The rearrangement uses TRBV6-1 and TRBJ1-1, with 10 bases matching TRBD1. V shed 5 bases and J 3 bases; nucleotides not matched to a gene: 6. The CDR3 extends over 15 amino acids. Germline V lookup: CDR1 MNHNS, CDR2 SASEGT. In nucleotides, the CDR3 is TGTGCCAGCAGTACCCAGACAGGGGGCTACACTGAAGCTTTCTTT. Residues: CASSTQTGGYTEAFF.

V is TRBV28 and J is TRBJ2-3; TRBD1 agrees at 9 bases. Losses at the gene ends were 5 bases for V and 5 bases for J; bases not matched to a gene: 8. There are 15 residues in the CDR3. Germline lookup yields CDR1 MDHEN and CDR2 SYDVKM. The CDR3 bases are TGTGCCAGCAGTCCCACCGGGACAGGGAAAGATACGCAGTATTTT. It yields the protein CASSPTGTGKDTQYF.

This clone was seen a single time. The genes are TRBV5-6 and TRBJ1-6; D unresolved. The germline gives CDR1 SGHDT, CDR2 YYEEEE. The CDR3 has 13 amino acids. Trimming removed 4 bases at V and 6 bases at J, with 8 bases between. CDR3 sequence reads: CASSPGVNSPLHF. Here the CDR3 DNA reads TGTGCCAGCAGCCCAGGCGTTAATTCACCCCTCCACTTT.

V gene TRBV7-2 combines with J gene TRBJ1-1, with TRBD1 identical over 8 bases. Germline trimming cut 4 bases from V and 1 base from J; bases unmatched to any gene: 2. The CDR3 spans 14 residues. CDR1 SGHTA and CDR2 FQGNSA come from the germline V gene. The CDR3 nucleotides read TGTGCCAGCAGCTACGGGACAGGGAACACTGAAGCTTTCTTT. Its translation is CASSYGTGNTEAFF.

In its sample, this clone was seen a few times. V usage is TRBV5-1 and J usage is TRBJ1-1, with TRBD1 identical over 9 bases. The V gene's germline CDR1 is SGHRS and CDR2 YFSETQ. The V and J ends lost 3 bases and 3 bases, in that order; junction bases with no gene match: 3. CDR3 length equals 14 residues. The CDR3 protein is CASSYRGPDTEAFF. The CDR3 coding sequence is TGCGCCAGCAGCTACAGGGGGCCAGACACTGAAGCTTTCTTT.

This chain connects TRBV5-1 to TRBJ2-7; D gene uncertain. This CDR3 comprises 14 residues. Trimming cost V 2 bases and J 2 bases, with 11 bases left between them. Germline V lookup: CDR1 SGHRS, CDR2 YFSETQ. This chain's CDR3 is CASSLGGDTYEQYF. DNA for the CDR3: TGCGCCAGCAGCTTAGGCGGAGACACCTACGAGCAGTACTTC.

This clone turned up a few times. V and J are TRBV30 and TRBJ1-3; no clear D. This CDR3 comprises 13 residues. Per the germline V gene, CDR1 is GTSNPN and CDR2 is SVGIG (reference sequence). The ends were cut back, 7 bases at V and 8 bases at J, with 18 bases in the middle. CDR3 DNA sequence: TGTGCCTACGGACGTAACAGAGCCGACACCATATATTTT. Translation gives CAYGRNRADTIYF. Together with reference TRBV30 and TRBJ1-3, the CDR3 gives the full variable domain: SQTIHQWPATLVQPVGSPLSLECTVEGTSNPNLYWYRQAAGRGLQLLFYSVGIGQISSEVPQNLSASRPQDRQFILSSKKLLLSDSGFYLCAYGRNRADTIYFGEGSWLTVV.

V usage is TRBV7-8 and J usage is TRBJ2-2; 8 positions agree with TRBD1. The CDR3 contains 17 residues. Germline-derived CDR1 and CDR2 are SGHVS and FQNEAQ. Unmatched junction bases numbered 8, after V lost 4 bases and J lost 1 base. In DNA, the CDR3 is TGTGCCAGCAGCTGGGGAGCCGGGACAGGGAACACCGGGGAGCTGTTTTTT. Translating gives CASSWGAGTGNTGELFF.

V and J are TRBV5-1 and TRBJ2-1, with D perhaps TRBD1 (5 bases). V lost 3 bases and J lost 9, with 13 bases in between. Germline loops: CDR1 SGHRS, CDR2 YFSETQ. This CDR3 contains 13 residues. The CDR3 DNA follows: TGCGCCAGCAGCTCGACTCAGGGTAGTGAGCAGTTCTTC. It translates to CASSSTQGSEQFF. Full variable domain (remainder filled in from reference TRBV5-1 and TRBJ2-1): KAGVTQTPRYLIKTRGQQVTLSCSPISGHRSVSWYQQTPGQGLQFLFEYFSETQRNKGNFPGRFSGRQFSNSRSEMNVSTLELGDSALYLCASSSTQGSEQFFGPGTRLTVL.

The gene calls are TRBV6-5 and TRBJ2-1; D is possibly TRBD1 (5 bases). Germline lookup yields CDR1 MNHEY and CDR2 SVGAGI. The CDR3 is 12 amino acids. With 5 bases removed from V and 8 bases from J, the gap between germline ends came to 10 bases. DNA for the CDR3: TGTGCCAGCAGTCTCAGGGAACATGAGCAGTTCTTC. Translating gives CASSLREHEQFF.

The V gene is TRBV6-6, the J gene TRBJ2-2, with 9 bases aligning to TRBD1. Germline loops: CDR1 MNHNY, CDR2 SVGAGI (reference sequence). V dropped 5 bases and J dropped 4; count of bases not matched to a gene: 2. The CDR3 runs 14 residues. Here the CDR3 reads CASSQTGGTGELFF. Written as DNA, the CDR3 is TGTGCCAGCAGTCAGACAGGGGGCACCGGGGAGCTGTTTTTT.

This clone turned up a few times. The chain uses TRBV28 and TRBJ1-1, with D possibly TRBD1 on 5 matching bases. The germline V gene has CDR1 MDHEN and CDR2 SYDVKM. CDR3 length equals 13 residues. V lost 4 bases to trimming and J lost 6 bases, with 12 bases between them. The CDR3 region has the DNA TGTGCCAGCAGTTCCCAGGGTTTCGCTGAAGCTTTCTTT. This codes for CASSSQGFAEAFF.

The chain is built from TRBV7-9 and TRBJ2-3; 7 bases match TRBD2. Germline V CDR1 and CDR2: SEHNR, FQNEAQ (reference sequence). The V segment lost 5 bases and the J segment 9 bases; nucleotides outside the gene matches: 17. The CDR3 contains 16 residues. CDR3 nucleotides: TGTGCCAGCAGCCCACTTTCCGGGCCCCAGGGAGGGACGCAGTATTTT. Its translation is CASSPLSGPQGGTQYF.

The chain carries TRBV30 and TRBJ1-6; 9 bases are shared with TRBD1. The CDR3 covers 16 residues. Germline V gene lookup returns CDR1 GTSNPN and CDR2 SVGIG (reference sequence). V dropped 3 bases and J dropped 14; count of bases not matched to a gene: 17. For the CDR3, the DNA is TGTGCCTGGAGCACCCGAGCGGGACAGGGAAAGTCATCCCTCCACTTT. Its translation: CAWSTRAGQGKSSLHF.

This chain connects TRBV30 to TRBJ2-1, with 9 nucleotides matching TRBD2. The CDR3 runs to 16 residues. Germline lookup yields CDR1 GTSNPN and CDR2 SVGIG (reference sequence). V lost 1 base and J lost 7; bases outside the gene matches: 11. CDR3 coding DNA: TGTGCCTGGAGTGGCTGGCGGGGGGGCGAACGGAATGAGCAGTTCTTC. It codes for CAWSGWRGGERNEQFF.

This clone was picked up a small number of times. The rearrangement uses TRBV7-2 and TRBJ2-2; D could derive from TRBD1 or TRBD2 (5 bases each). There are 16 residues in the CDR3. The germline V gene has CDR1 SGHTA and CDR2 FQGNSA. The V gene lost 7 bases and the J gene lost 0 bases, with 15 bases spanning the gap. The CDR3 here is CASTGAHPPNTGELFF. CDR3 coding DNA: TGTGCCAGCACCGGGGCACACCCCCCGAACACCGGGGAGCTGTTTTTT.

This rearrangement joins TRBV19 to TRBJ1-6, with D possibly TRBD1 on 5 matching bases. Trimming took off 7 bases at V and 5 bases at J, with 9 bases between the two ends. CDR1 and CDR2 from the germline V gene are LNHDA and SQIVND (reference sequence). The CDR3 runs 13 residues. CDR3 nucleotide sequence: TGTGCCAGTACCGGGGCTCATAATTCACCCCTCCACTTT. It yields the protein CASTGAHNSPLHF.

For the CDR3, the DNA is TGTGCCATCAGAGAAGGGGGGGACTATGGCTACACCTTC. This translates into CAIREGGDYGYTF. The chain joins TRBV10-3 to TRBJ1-2, with a weak D call TRBD1 (6 bases). The germline V and J ends were trimmed by 6 bases and 3 bases, with 11 bases remaining between them. Germline V gives CDR1 ENHRY, CDR2 SYGVKD. This CDR3 has 13 residues.

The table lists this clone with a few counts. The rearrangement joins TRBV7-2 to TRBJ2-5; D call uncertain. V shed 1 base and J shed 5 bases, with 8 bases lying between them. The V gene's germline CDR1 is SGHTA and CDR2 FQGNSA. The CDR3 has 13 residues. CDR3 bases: TGTGCCAGCAGCTTAGGCCTAGTCGAGACCCAGTACTTC. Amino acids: CASSLGLVETQYF.

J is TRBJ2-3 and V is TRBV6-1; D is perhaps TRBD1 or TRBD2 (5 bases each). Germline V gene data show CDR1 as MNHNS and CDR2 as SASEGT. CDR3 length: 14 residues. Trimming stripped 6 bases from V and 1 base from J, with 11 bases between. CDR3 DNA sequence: TGTGCCAGCAGCCGGGACGGAGGCACAGATACGCAGTATTTT. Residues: CASSRDGGTDTQYF.

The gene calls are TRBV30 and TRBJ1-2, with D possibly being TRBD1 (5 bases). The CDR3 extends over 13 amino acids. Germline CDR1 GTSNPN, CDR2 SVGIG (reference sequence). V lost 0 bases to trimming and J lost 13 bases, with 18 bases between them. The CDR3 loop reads CAWSVELQGRLTF. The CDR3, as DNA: TGTGCCTGGAGTGTAGAGCTGCAGGGAAGGCTCACCTTC.

For the CDR3, the DNA is TGTGCCAGCGACCCAGGGCGGGCCACCGGGGAGCTGTTTTTT. Its translation is CASDPGRATGELFF. J is TRBJ2-2 and V is TRBV28, with D perhaps assigned TRBD1 or TRBD2 (5 bases each). V lost 8 bases and J lost 4, with 14 bases in between. This CDR3 contains 14 residues. CDR1 MDHEN and CDR2 SYDVKM come from the germline V gene.

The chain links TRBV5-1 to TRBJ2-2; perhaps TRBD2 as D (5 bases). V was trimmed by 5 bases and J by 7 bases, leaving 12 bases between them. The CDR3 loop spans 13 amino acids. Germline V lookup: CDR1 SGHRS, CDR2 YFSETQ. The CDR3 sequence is CASSEGVRGELFF. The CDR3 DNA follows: TGCGCCAGCAGTGAGGGTGTCCGCGGGGAGCTGTTTTTT. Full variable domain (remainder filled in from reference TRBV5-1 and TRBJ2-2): KAGVTQTPRYLIKTRGQQVTLSCSPISGHRSVSWYQQTPGQGLQFLFEYFSETQRNKGNFPGRFSGRQFSNSRSEMNVSTLELGDSALYLCASSEGVRGELFFGEGSRLTVL.